This T cell receptor beta chain was identified during a study of blood T cells in healthy people across ages. This clonotype was seen more than once but under ten times. Relative to the germline gene, one junction end is altered; a read error may explain this. The individuals who served as donors were healthy Caucasians living in Russia, aged about 6 to 100. For the second PCR, which ran for about 6 to 11 cycles, a sample-barcoded 5' primer and a J-beta primer mix were used. Every cDNA molecule carried a tag from a template-switch adaptor bearing 12 random nucleotides. TCRdb re-called the 5' RACE reads through MiXCR, storing one row per CDR3 protein. The data contain some 890,000 distinct CDR3 sequences, 29% of them seen just once; the ten biggest clones take up 10%. Germline values: CDR1 MGHRA, CDR2 YSYEKL. The CDR3 has 16 amino acids. Separately, the same data were catalogued under a study of T cells of mothers and their children. That work contributes: The study recruited a few healthy Caucasian mothers and their six children as donors.

This receptor was identified in a woman aged 40 to 50 in good health. The gene calls are TRBV4-1 and TRBJ1-2, with unresolved D. Sample: blood. The CDR3 coding sequence is TGCGCCAGCAGCCCCCAGTCGAGAAGTGCCCACTACGGCTACACCTTC. Its protein is CASSPQSRSAHYGYTF.